This TCR beta chain was obtained from a study of T cells after yellow fever vaccination. Study at large: The SMART-Seq v4 Ultra Low Input method served to prepare the low-cell-number fractions.

TCR cDNA, made by 5'RACE template switching, carried an added universal primer site and UMIs. TCRdb ran MiXCR on the 5' RACE reads and lists one entry per CDR3 protein. This sample has under 350,000 distinct CDR3 sequences; 4.1% occur once, and the top ten carry around 23%. Study-wide results and caveats: The bulk population could contribute abundant contaminating clonotypes to FACS-sorted repertoires.

This CDR3 has 15 amino acids. V was clipped by 5 bases and J by 2 bases, with 15 bases between them. CDR1 is LNHNV and CDR2 is YYDKDF in the germline V gene (reference sequence). Comments on this clonotype: As yet, its antigen is unknown.

This specimen consisted of PBMCs, obtained 5 days after the yellow fever booster vaccination. This TCR was sampled from a man aged 18-30 years who received the YFV17D yellow fever vaccine. The chain links TRBV15 to TRBJ1-1; D is undetermined. Here the CDR3 reads CATSGTRTVNTEAFF. In DNA form, the CDR3 reads TGTGCCACCAGCGGCACTCGGACGGTCAACACTGAAGCTTTCTTT. Complete variable domain (other parts from reference TRBV15 and TRBJ1-1): DAMVIQNPRYQVTQFGKPVTLSCSQTLNHNVMYWYQQKSSQAPKLLFHYYDKDFNNEADTPDNFQSRRPNTSFCFLDIRSPGLGDTAMYLCATSGTRTVNTEAFFGQGTRLTVV.